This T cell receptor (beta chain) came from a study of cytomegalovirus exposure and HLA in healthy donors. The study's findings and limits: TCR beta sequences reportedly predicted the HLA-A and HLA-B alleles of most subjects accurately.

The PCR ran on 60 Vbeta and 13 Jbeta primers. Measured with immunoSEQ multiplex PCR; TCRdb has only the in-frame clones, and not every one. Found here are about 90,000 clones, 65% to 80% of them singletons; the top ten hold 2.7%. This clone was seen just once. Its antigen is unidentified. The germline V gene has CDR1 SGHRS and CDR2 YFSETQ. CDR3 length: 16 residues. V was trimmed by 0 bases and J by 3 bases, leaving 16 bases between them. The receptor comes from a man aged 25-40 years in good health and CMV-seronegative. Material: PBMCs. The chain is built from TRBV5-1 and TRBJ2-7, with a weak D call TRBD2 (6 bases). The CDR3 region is CASSLGRDRTDYEQYF. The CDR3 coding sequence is TGCGCCAGCAGCTTGGGGAGGGATAGGACGGACTACGAGCAGTACTTC.